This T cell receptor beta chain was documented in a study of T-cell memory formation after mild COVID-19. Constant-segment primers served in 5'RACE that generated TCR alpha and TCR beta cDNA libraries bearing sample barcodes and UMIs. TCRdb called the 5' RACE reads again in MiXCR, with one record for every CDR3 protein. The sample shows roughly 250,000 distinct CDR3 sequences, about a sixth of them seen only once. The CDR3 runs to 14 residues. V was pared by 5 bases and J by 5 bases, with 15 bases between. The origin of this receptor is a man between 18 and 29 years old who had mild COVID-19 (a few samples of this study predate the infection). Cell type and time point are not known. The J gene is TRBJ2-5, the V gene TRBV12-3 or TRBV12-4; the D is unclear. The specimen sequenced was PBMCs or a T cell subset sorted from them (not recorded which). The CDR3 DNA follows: TGTGCCAGCAGTCCCCCGACTGGTCCGGAGACCCAGTACTTC. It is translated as CASSPPTGPETQYF.